Presented here are 16 T cell receptor beta chains from one specimen sequenced in a study of OX40 agonist ivuxolimab in advanced cancers. Clones were read by immunoSEQ multiplex PCR, and TCRdb kept only the in-frame ones, dropping some. The sample has about 20,000 clones, approximately 83% seen once. The sample was CD4+ or CD8+ T cells sorted from blood, taken in a trial of the OX40 agonist ivuxolimab. These receptor sequences come from an adult with an advanced solid tumor such as melanoma, head and neck, liver or kidney cancer.

This clone turned up a few times. The rearrangement joins TRBV11-2 to TRBJ2-1; 13 bases fit TRBD2. CDR3 length: 16 amino acids. Germline V CDR1 and CDR2: SGHAT, FQNNGV. V was clipped by 5 bases and J by 8 bases; unmatched bases: 9. CDR3 protein: CASSDRTSGGEDEQFF. In nucleotides, the CDR3 is TGTGCCAGCAGCGACAGGACTAGCGGGGGTGAGGATGAGCAGTTCTTC.

The chain couples TRBV6-5 to TRBJ1-6; 11 bases agree with TRBD1. V was clipped by 4 bases and J by 19 bases; unmatched bases: 12. Germline V lookup: CDR1 MNHEY, CDR2 SVGAGI. This CDR3 has 14 residues. The CDR3 reads CASSSGQGAPSGHF. CDR3 DNA sequence: TGTGCCAGCAGTTCCGGACAGGGGGCACCATCAGGGCACTTT.

V usage is TRBV27 and J usage is TRBJ2-3; D call uncertain. The CDR3 has 12 residues. V shed 4 bases and J shed 6 bases, with 8 bases lying between them. The germline CDR1 and CDR2 sequences are MNHEY and SMNVEV (reference sequence). DNA of the CDR3: TGTGCCAGCAGTTACTTAGACGATACGCAGTATTTT. It codes for CASSYLDDTQYF.

The rearrangement links TRBV6-5 to TRBJ2-1; D is unclear. Germline V gives CDR1 MNHEY, CDR2 SVGAGI. The V gene lost 5 bases and the J gene lost 8 bases, with 7 bases spanning the gap. This CDR3 is built from 11 residues. CDR3 DNA: TGTGCCAGCAGTGACGCGTATGAGCAGTTCTTC. Translated: CASSDAYEQFF.

This chain joins TRBV6-4 and TRBJ2-2; the D gene is possibly TRBD2 (5 bases). The CDR3 is 16 residues long. V gave up 0 bases and J gave up 1 base, with 9 bases separating them. Germline CDR1 reads MRHNA; CDR2 reads SNTAGT. This CDR3 reads CASSDSASGNTGELFF. CDR3 DNA: TGTGCCAGCAGTGACTCCGCCAGCGGGAACACCGGGGAGCTGTTTTTT.

The chain uses TRBV9 and TRBJ2-5, with 9 bases that match TRBD2. The J call may be faulty, since TRBJ2-7 better matches the DNA end. This CDR3 has 15 residues. CDR1 and CDR2 from the germline V gene are SGDLS and YYNGEE. The CDR3 sequence is CASSVAAGGLYEQYF. The CDR3 DNA reads as TGTGCCAGCAGCGTAGCGGCGGGAGGGTTGTACGAGCAGTACTTC.

V and J are TRBV5-1 and TRBJ2-1; possible D gene TRBD1, 5 bases. Germline values: CDR1 SGHRS, CDR2 YFSETQ. The CDR3 covers 19 residues. V lost 0 bases to trimming and J lost 1 base, with 20 bases between them. The CDR3: CASSLAPLDRGRSYNEQFF. CDR3 sequence (DNA): TGCGCCAGCAGCTTGGCTCCCTTGGATAGGGGTCGATCCTACAATGAGCAGTTCTTC.

This rearrangement joins TRBV7-8 to TRBJ2-2; 10 bases align to TRBD1. Germline CDR1 and CDR2: SGHVS and FQNEAQ. The CDR3 is 20 residues long. V gave up 2 bases and J gave up 3 bases; unmatched junction bases: 15. CDR3 amino acids: CASSLPDRGRGGLDTGELFF. The CDR3 DNA follows: TGTGCCAGCAGCTTACCAGACAGGGGGCGCGGGGGGTTGGACACCGGGGAGCTGTTTTTT.

This chain links TRBV7-6 with TRBJ2-1, with 11 positions matching TRBD2. The J segment lost 1 base and the V segment lost 4 bases, leaving 6 bases of the junction unmatched. Germline V gene data show CDR1 as SGHVS and CDR2 as FNYEAQ. This CDR3 has 17 amino acids. The CDR3, as DNA: TGTGCCAGCAGCTCGATAGCGGGGGGGTGGTCCTACAATGAGCAGTTCTTC. Protein sequence: CASSSIAGGWSYNEQFF. Based on the CDR3 plus reference TRBV7-6 and TRBJ2-1, the full variable domain is GAGVSQSPRYKVTKRGQDVALRCDPISGHVSLYWYRQALGQGPEFLTYFNYEAQQDKSGLPNDRFSAERPEGSISTLTIQRTEQRDSAMYRCASSSIAGGWSYNEQFFGPGTRLTVL.

The rearrangement uses TRBV4-1 and TRBJ2-1; D is uncertain. There are 16 residues in the CDR3. Germline V gene sequence: CDR1 MGHRA, CDR2 YSYEKL. The germline V and J ends were trimmed by 6 bases and 5 bases, with 20 bases remaining between them. CDR3 DNA: TGCGCCAGCAGACCTGGACCGACCTCTCGGGACAATGAGCAGTTCTTC. This translates into CASRPGPTSRDNEQFF.

The chain recombines TRBV11-3 with TRBJ2-6; 8 nucleotides line up with TRBD1. Looked up from germline, CDR1 is SGHNT and CDR2 is YENEEA. The CDR3 length is 20 residues. With 5 bases clipped from V and 4 bases from J, the junction kept 19 bases outside the gene matches. The CDR3, as DNA: TGTGCCAGCAGCCCCCCCCGAGGACAGGGACCCAGGAACGGGGCCAACGTCCTGACTTTC. Encoded protein: CASSPPRGQGPRNGANVLTF.

J is TRBJ1-5 and V is TRBV5-1, with D hard to call. The germline CDR1 and CDR2 sequences are SGHRS and YFSETQ. This CDR3 region has 17 residues. The V end was cut by 0 bases, the J end by 5 bases, with 18 bases between. CDR3 loop: CASSLGPSSLQYQPQHF. The CDR3 coding sequence is TGCGCCAGCAGCTTGGGGCCTTCCTCCCTCCAATATCAGCCCCAGCATTTT.

Written as DNA, the CDR3 is TGTGCCAGCAGTTTATCGGTACTAGCGGGGGTCTCAGATACGCAGTATTTT. Translated, it gives CASSLSVLAGVSDTQYF. The J gene is TRBJ2-3, the V gene TRBV27, with TRBD2 identical over 11 bases. The germline gives CDR1 MNHEY, CDR2 SMNVEV (reference sequence). With V trimmed by 0 bases and J by 4 bases, 6 bases remained unmatched. The CDR3 is made up of 17 amino acids.

Concerning this clone itself: Other DNA sequences in this specimen translate into the identical CDR3. The chain combines TRBV13 with TRBJ2-7; D might be TRBD1 (5 bases). CDR1 and CDR2 from the germline V gene are PRHDT and FYEKMQ (reference sequence). The ends were cut back, 2 bases at V and 0 bases at J, with 8 bases in the middle. CDR3 length equals 14 residues. Here the CDR3 DNA reads TGTGCCAGCAGCTTACGACAGAGCTCCTACGAGCAGTACTTC. Translated, it gives CASSLRQSSYEQYF.

V gene TRBV27 combines with J gene TRBJ2-7; no reliable D call. The ends were cut back, 4 bases at V and 4 bases at J, with 29 bases in the middle. CDR3 length: 19 residues. Per the germline V gene, CDR1 is MNHEY and CDR2 is SMNVEV (reference sequence). The chain's CDR3 is CASSSPSSGPRRSGYEQYF. For the CDR3, the DNA is TGTGCCAGCAGTTCTCCCTCTTCCGGGCCTCGTCGATCGGGTTACGAGCAGTACTTC.

The CDR3 region is CASSQDAAGGYNEQFF. Here the CDR3 DNA reads TGCGCCAGCAGCCAAGATGCTGCGGGAGGGTACAATGAGCAGTTCTTC. This chain connects TRBV4-1 to TRBJ2-1, with 9 bases fitting TRBD2. This CDR3 region has 16 residues. With V trimmed by 0 bases and J by 4 bases, 4 bases remained unmatched. Germline CDR1 is MGHRA and CDR2 is YSYEKL.